These 24 T cell receptor beta chains were sequenced from one sample in a study of post-analysis software for immune sequencing data. Findings of the study overall: A handful of TRBV segments were significantly more frequent in patients than in controls. TRBV5-6, TRBV5-1 and TRBV20-1 were among these segments.

Unique molecular identifiers featured in each of the TCR beta cDNA libraries. TCRdb redid the calling of the PCR reads with MiXCR, one entry per CDR3 protein. The sample records some 890,000 distinct CDR3 sequences, roughly 50% being singletons. Antigen specificity for these receptors is unknown. Sequencing was carried out using blood. Receptors originate from a girl aged 5-17 years with multiple sclerosis.

This clonotype was detected only a few times. The chain uses TRBV20-1 and TRBJ2-5, with D possibly TRBD2 on 6 matching bases. The germline gives CDR1 DFQATT, CDR2 SNEGSKA (reference sequence). The V gene lost 2 bases and the J gene lost 4 bases, with 20 bases spanning the gap. The CDR3 has 16 residues. CDR3 sequence (DNA): TGCAGTGCTAGATTCCGGGGACCCCGGAGGGGAGAGACCCAGTACTTC. Amino acids: CSARFRGPRRGETQYF.

The CDR3 nucleotides read TGCGCCAGCAGCTCTCCGGGACAGGGGGCTGTCCATACGCAGTATTTT. Translated, it gives CASSSPGQGAVHTQYF. The chain recombines TRBV4-1 with TRBJ2-3; 12 positions agree with TRBD1. V was pared by 5 bases and J by 7 bases, with 10 bases of the junction left unmatched. CDR1 is MGHRA, CDR2 YSYEKL, per germline. The CDR3 totals 16 residues.

This clonotype has a handful of counts. The chain uses TRBV7-8 and TRBJ2-6; D is possibly TRBD1 (6 bases). The ends were cut back, 0 bases at V and 0 bases at J, with 15 bases in the middle. CDR3 size: 19 residues. Germline CDR1 and CDR2: SGHVS and FQNEAQ. The CDR3 region is CASSLAVAGVFSGANVLTF. CDR3 coding DNA: TGTGCCAGCAGCTTAGCGGTCGCAGGGGTGTTCTCTGGGGCCAACGTCCTGACTTTC.

The chain is built from TRBV7-6 and TRBJ2-1; 7 positions match TRBD2. This CDR3 is built from 15 residues. Germline-derived CDR1 and CDR2 are SGHVS and FNYEAQ. The junction had 7 bases not matched to a gene; V was cut back by 2 bases and J by 6 bases. The DNA for the CDR3 is TGTGCCAGCAGCTTAAACGGGAGGACCGGCAATGAGCAGTTCTTC. Protein product: CASSLNGRTGNEQFF.

This clonotype has just a few counts. The V call is TRBV9, the J call TRBJ2-1, with TRBD1 matching over 7 bases. V was clipped by 3 bases and J by 3 bases; unmatched bases: 6. The germline V gene has CDR1 SGDLS and CDR2 YYNGEE. This CDR3 region has 15 residues. As DNA, the CDR3 is TGTGCCAGCAGCGCACTGCAGGGGGACTACAATGAGCAGTTCTTC. Its translation is CASSALQGDYNEQFF.

The chain recombines TRBV12-3 or TRBV12-4 with TRBJ2-7; 9 positions agree with TRBD1. Germline trimming cut 7 bases from V and 5 bases from J; bases unmatched to any gene: 9. The CDR3 is 14 residues long. CDR3: CASNSQGARNEQYF. As DNA, the CDR3 is TGTGCCAGCAACTCACAGGGGGCGAGGAACGAGCAGTACTTC.

The chain joins TRBV6-1 to TRBJ1-6; 7 bases are shared with TRBD1. In germline, CDR1 is MNHNS, CDR2 SASEGT. CDR3 length: 16 amino acids. V was clipped by 6 bases and J by 10 bases; unmatched bases: 15. CDR3 bases: TGTGCCAGCAGCGGACAGGCGGCGATCTCGGCCTCACCCCTCCACTTT. It translates to CASSGQAAISASPLHF.

V gene TRBV6-5 combines with J gene TRBJ2-7; D is undetermined. The ends were cut back, 2 bases at V and 5 bases at J, with 4 bases in the middle. Germline CDR1 and CDR2: MNHEY and SVGAGI. The CDR3 runs to 11 residues. Written as DNA, the CDR3 is TGTGCCAGCAGTTACGATGACGAGCAGTACTTC. Translating gives CASSYDDEQYF.

The V and J genes are TRBV25-1 and TRBJ1-1, with a tentative D call TRBD1 (5 bases). The ends were cut back, 6 bases at V and 5 bases at J, with 13 bases in the middle. CDR3 size: 13 residues. From germline, CDR1 is MGHDK and CDR2 SYGVNS. The CDR3 nucleotides read TGTGCCAGCAGCGCCGGGACTTCAACTGAAGCTTTCTTT. It encodes CASSAGTSTEAFF.

This chain links TRBV6-5 with TRBJ1-1; no clear D. V shed 2 bases and J shed 2 bases, with 6 bases lying between them. This CDR3 is built from 13 residues. The V gene's germline CDR1 is MNHEY and CDR2 SVGAGI. DNA for the CDR3: TGTGCCAGCAGTTACGACCCAAACACTGAAGCTTTCTTT. Translation: CASSYDPNTEAFF.

This clonotype was detected a few times. V is TRBV30 and J is TRBJ2-5; 8 bases align to TRBD2. The J call may be mistaken, given a closer DNA end match to TRBJ2-7. Germline V lookup: CDR1 GTSNPN, CDR2 SVGIG (reference sequence). This CDR3 spans 15 amino acids. The CDR3 nucleotides read TGTGCCTGGAGTGAGACAAGCGGGAGACTGTACGAGCAGTACTTC. It is translated as CAWSETSGRLYEQYF.

This clonotype showed up just a few times. The V call is TRBV3-1, the J call TRBJ2-3, with TRBD2 matching over 8 bases. Germline V lookup: CDR1 LGHDT, CDR2 YNNKEL (reference sequence). The CDR3 has 15 amino acids. Unmatched junction bases numbered 7, after V lost 4 bases and J lost 4 bases. CDR3 region: CASSLKRERADTQYF. The CDR3 DNA is TGTGCCAGCAGCCTCAAGCGGGAGAGGGCAGATACGCAGTATTTT.

This chain uses TRBV6-5 with TRBJ1-2, with 11 bases aligning to TRBD1. Trimming took 6 bases from V and 4 from J; bases not matched to a gene: 4. The V gene's germline CDR1 is MNHEY and CDR2 SVGAGI. This CDR3 region has 14 residues. The CDR3 sequence is CASSAGTGGYGYTF. DNA for the CDR3: TGTGCCAGCAGCGCCGGGACAGGGGGCTATGGCTACACCTTC.

This clonotype was picked up one time. The J gene is TRBJ2-7, the V gene TRBV12-3 or TRBV12-4; TRBD2 agrees at 12 bases. V lost 6 bases to trimming and J lost 2 bases; unmatched junction nucleotides: 5. The length of the CDR3 is 15 residues. CDR3 amino acids: CASRNGLAGPYEQYF. The CDR3, as DNA: TGTGCCAGCAGGAATGGACTAGCGGGACCCTACGAGCAGTACTTC.

The chain combines TRBV5-1 with TRBJ2-7; no reliable D call. The V and J ends lost 2 bases and 2 bases respectively, with 11 bases between them. The CDR3 has 14 amino acids. Germline CDR1 and CDR2: SGHRS and YFSETQ. The CDR3 nucleotides are TGCGCCAGCAGCTTCGACCGGGCAGCCTACGAGCAGTACTTC. Amino acid sequence: CASSFDRAAYEQYF.

This rearrangement joins TRBV29-1 to TRBJ2-5, with TRBD2 as a possible D gene (5 bases). The better agreement between TRBJ2-7 and the DNA end casts doubt on the J call. Germline V gives CDR1 SQVTM, CDR2 ANQGSEA. The length of the CDR3 is 11 residues. This CDR3 is CSAGERYEQYF. As DNA, the CDR3 is TGCAGCGCCGGGGAGCGCTACGAGCAGTACTTC.

This rearrangement joins TRBV20-1 to TRBJ2-5, with TRBD2 matching 7 bases. Germline lookup yields CDR1 DFQATT and CDR2 SNEGSKA (reference sequence). The V segment lost 3 bases and the J segment 11 bases; nucleotides outside the gene matches: 24. This CDR3 comprises 17 residues. The CDR3 DNA sequence: TGCAGTGCTAGTAGCCGTCTGGGGGAGCGGGGAATCCATGAGCAGTACTTC. This codes for CSASSRLGERGIHEQYF.

V gene TRBV4-2 combines with J gene TRBJ2-3; D is unresolved. Germline assignment: CDR1 LGHNA and CDR2 YNFKEQ. Trimming took 1 base from V and 8 from J, leaving 10 bases between them. This CDR3 has 13 residues. CDR3 residues: CASSQGGPGTQYF. The CDR3 bases are TGTGCCAGCAGCCAAGGTGGCCCGGGTACGCAGTATTTT.

This clonotype was picked up a small number of times. V gene TRBV20-1 combines with J gene TRBJ2-3, with TRBD2 matching over 7 bases. This CDR3 spans 16 amino acids. Trimming removed 3 bases from V and 3 bases from J; junction bases left unmatched: 12. Germline values: CDR1 DFQATT, CDR2 SNEGSKA (reference sequence). CDR3 amino acids: CSARGGGIGLTDTQYF. The CDR3 region has the DNA TGCAGTGCTAGGGGGGGAGGGATAGGATTAACAGATACGCAGTATTTT.

V and J are TRBV12-3 or TRBV12-4 and TRBJ2-7; D is unresolved. With 7 bases removed from V and 1 base from J, the gap between germline ends came to 14 bases. This CDR3 spans 14 amino acids. This CDR3 reads CASNPVGPSYEQYF. In DNA form, the CDR3 reads TGTGCCAGCAACCCCGTAGGGCCTTCCTACGAGCAGTACTTC.

This clonotype was seen only a few times. The J gene is TRBJ2-5, the V gene TRBV5-1, with TRBD1 matching over 7 bases. The V gene end was trimmed by 5 bases and the J gene end by 5 bases; junction bases not matched to a gene: 6. This CDR3 is built from 13 residues. Germline-derived CDR1 and CDR2 are SGHRS and YFSETQ. DNA for the CDR3: TGCGCCAGCAGACAGGGGAAATGGGAGACCCAGTACTTC. This gives the protein CASRQGKWETQYF. Full variable domain (rest looked up from reference TRBV5-1 and TRBJ2-5): KAGVTQTPRYLIKTRGQQVTLSCSPISGHRSVSWYQQTPGQGLQFLFEYFSETQRNKGNFPGRFSGRQFSNSRSEMNVSTLELGDSALYLCASRQGKWETQYFGPGTRLLVL.

This clonotype was detected only a few times. In DNA form, the CDR3 reads TGTGCCAGCAGCTTAGTAACGGGACAGGGGTATGAGCAGTTCTTC. This encodes CASSLVTGQGYEQFF. The chain combines TRBV7-2 with TRBJ2-1; 10 bases line up with TRBD1. The CDR3 consists of 15 residues. The V gene's germline CDR1 is SGHTA and CDR2 FQGNSA. J lost 8 bases, V lost 1 base, and 5 bases had no gene match.

This clonotype was counted a few times. This sequence joins TRBV7-9 and TRBJ1-5; D is possibly TRBD1 (6 bases). Trimming stripped 2 bases from V and 7 bases from J, with 12 bases between. The CDR3 spans 14 residues. Germline V gene lookup returns CDR1 SEHNR and CDR2 FQNEAQ (reference sequence). CDR3 amino acids: CASSLQGLGQPQHF. For the CDR3, the DNA is TGTGCCAGCAGCTTACAGGGGCTAGGGCAGCCCCAGCATTTT.

Remarks on this clonotype: Germline and junction disagree at one end, which may indicate a read error. The chain carries TRBV15 and TRBJ2-3, with D perhaps TRBD2 (6 bases). The CDR3 is made up of 15 amino acids. Germline V lookup: CDR1 LNHNV, CDR2 YYDKDF (reference sequence). As DNA, the CDR3 is TGTGCCACCAGCAGAGCGGGGGAAAGCACACATACGCAGTATTTT. Amino acids: CATSRAGESTHTQYF.